This T cell receptor beta chain was retrieved from a study of regulatory T cells in long-lasting Graves disease. The CDR3 has 13 residues. J was trimmed by 10 bases and V by 3 bases; bases with no gene match: 5. CDR1 is MNHEY and CDR2 is SMNVEV in the germline V gene (reference sequence). This clonotype was detected a few times. Relying on iRepertoire HTBI primers and Arm-PCR of CDR3 regions, the team built TCR beta libraries. TCRdb redid the calling of the multiplex PCR reads with MiXCR, one entry per CDR3 protein. The profile shows 500,000 or so distinct CDR3 sequences, 15% to 20% of them singletons. As for time point: newly diagnosed GD, antithyroid drugs for less than 3 months. PBMC RNA served as the TCR library source. These records were also assigned to another study, of T cells in Graves' hyperthyroidism and ophthalmopathy. This second report adds: Diagnoses were made from clinical symptoms, serum measures (thyroxine and TRAb), thyroid ultrasound and orbital computed tomography.

Source: peripheral blood mononuclear cells (PBMCs), taken at new diagnosis, from a patient treated with antithyroid drugs. The sequence came from a man in his forties with Graves disease. This sequence joins TRBV27 and TRBJ2-1, with 8 bases identical to TRBD2. CDR3 region: CASSFGTSGEQFF. The CDR3 DNA reads as TGTGCCAGCAGTTTCGGGACTAGTGGGGAGCAGTTCTTC.